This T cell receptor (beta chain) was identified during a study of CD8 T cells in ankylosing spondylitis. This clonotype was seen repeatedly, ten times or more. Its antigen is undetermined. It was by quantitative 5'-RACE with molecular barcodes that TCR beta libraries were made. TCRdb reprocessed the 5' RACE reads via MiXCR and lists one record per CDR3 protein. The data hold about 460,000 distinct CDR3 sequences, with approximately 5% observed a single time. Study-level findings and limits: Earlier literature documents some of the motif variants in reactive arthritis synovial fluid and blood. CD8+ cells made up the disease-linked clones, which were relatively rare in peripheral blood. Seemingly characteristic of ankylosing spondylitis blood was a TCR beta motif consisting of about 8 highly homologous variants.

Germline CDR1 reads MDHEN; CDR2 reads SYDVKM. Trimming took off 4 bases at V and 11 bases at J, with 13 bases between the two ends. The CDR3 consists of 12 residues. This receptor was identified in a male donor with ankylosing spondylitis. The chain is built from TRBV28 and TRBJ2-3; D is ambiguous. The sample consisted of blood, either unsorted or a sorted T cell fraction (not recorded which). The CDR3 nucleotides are TGTGCCAGCAGTTCCTCAACCCCACAGCAGTATTTT. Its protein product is CASSSSTPQQYF.